The rows below give T cell receptor beta chains drawn from one sample of a study of blood T cell repertoires in COVID-19. Libraries were prepared by immunoSEQ multiplex PCR; TCRdb keeps only in-frame clonotypes and omits some of them. The sample includes fewer than 150,000 clones, approximately 85% of them seen just once. Sequenced input: peripheral blood. Source of these receptors: a human donor in a cohort sampled during active COVID-19. CDR3s include the opening cysteine and the closing phenylalanine or tryptophan. D genes are given only for firm matches. Size values are once, few and many counts, or a class for expanded clones, and some rows have none.

abundance: once
v_gene: TRBV19
d_gene: .
j_gene: TRBJ1-1
CDR3nt: TGTGCCAGTAGTATCACAGGGAGTACTGAAGCTTTCTTT
CDR3aa: CASSITGSTEAFF

abundance: few
v_gene: TRBV7-9
d_gene: TRBD1
j_gene: TRBJ1-6
CDR3nt: TGTGCCAGCAGCTCCTATGACAGGGTGGCGGGGTCACCCCTCCACTTT
CDR3aa: CASSSYDRVAGSPLHF

abundance: .
v_gene: TRBV7-3
d_gene: TRBD2
j_gene: TRBJ2-3
CDR3nt: TGTGCCAGCAGTTCGGATAGCGGGGGCCTACTTGATACGCAGTATTTT
CDR3aa: CASSSDSGGLLDTQYF

abundance: .
v_gene: TRBV12-3/TRBV12-4
d_gene: TRBD1
j_gene: TRBJ2-7
CDR3nt: TGTGCCAGCAGCCAAACAGGGGGCTTCGAGCAGTACTTC
CDR3aa: CASSQTGGFEQYF

abundance: once
v_gene: TRBV30
d_gene: TRBD1
j_gene: TRBJ1-1
CDR3nt: TGTGCCGGCCACAGGGGAGGTAGCACTGAAGCTTTCTTT
CDR3aa: CAGHRGGSTEAFF

abundance: .
v_gene: TRBV12-3/TRBV12-4
d_gene: TRBD1
j_gene: TRBJ1-1
CDR3nt: TGTGCCAGCACACACGGACAGGCCTTAGAAGCTTTCTTT
CDR3aa: CASTHGQALEAFF

abundance: .
v_gene: TRBV10-3
d_gene: .
j_gene: TRBJ2-7
CDR3nt: TGTGCCATCAGTGTAAACGGGGAATACGAGCAGTACTTC
CDR3aa: CAISVNGEYEQYF

abundance: .
v_gene: TRBV12-3/TRBV12-4
d_gene: .
j_gene: TRBJ2-5
CDR3nt: TGTGCCAGCAGTCTACAAGAGACCCAGTACTTC
CDR3aa: CASSLQETQYF

abundance: .
v_gene: TRBV7-9
d_gene: .
j_gene: TRBJ1-2
CDR3nt: TGTGCCAGCAGCTCATTAAGTGGGCTGCATCTCGCTAACTATGGCTACACCTTC
CDR3aa: CASSSLSGLHLANYGYTF

abundance: .
v_gene: TRBV15
d_gene: TRBD1
j_gene: TRBJ1-2
CDR3nt: TGTGCCACCAGCAGAGGCCTACAGGGGGGGAGATCCTATGGCTACACCTTC
CDR3aa: CATSRGLQGGRSYGYTF

abundance: .
v_gene: TRBV3-1/TRBV3-2
d_gene: .
j_gene: TRBJ1-4
CDR3nt: TGTGCCAGCAGCCCCGAACTCCTGCAGGGTACTAATGAAAAACTGTTTTTT
CDR3aa: CASSPELLQGTNEKLFF

abundance: .
v_gene: TRBV9
d_gene: .
j_gene: TRBJ2-2
CDR3nt: TGTGCCAGCAGCGGGACAGCCTTGGGGGCCGGGGAGCTGTTTTTT
CDR3aa: CASSGTALGAGELFF

abundance: .
v_gene: TRBV6-5
d_gene: .
j_gene: TRBJ1-2
CDR3nt: TGTGCCAGCTACACCTGGAAGGAGGGCTACACCTTC
CDR3aa: CASYTWKEGYTF

abundance: .
v_gene: TRBV19
d_gene: .
j_gene: TRBJ1-1
CDR3nt: TGTGCCAGTATGACCGACAGGTTGAACACTGAAGCTTTCTTT
CDR3aa: CASMTDRLNTEAFF

abundance: .
v_gene: TRBV19
d_gene: TRBD1
j_gene: TRBJ2-7
CDR3nt: TGTGCCAGTAGTCTACTTTCTTCCGGGACAGACGAGCAGTACTTC
CDR3aa: CASSLLSSGTDEQYF

abundance: .
v_gene: TRBV6-6
d_gene: .
j_gene: TRBJ1-1
CDR3nt: TGTGCCAGCAGCAACAGGGATATGAACACTGAAGCTTTCTTT
CDR3aa: CASSNRDMNTEAFF

abundance: .
v_gene: TRBV12-3/TRBV12-4
d_gene: .
j_gene: TRBJ1-2
CDR3nt: TGTGCCAGCCGACTCAGAGCTAACTATGGCTACACCTTC
CDR3aa: CASRLRANYGYTF

abundance: .
v_gene: TRBV14
d_gene: .
j_gene: TRBJ2-5
CDR3nt: TGTGCCAGCAGCCAGCTGGCAGGGTTGGGAGAGACCCAGTACTTC
CDR3aa: CASSQLAGLGETQYF

abundance: .
v_gene: TRBV27
d_gene: .
j_gene: TRBJ1-4
CDR3nt: TGTGCCAGCAGTTCCTCCCTCGGGGACCCAGGGAGGGAAAAACTGTTTTTT
CDR3aa: CASSSSLGDPGREKLFF

abundance: .
v_gene: TRBV6-5
d_gene: .
j_gene: TRBJ1-3
CDR3nt: TGTGCCAGCAAGGATCCCCAGGGGTCTGGAAACACCATATATTTT
CDR3aa: CASKDPQGSGNTIYF

abundance: .
v_gene: TRBV9
d_gene: TRBD1
j_gene: TRBJ1-1
CDR3nt: TGTGCCAGCAGCGTCGACAGGGCCAGCACTGAAGCTTTCTTT
CDR3aa: CASSVDRASTEAFF

abundance: .
v_gene: TRBV27
d_gene: .
j_gene: TRBJ2-2
CDR3nt: TGTGCCAGCAGCCGTGACAGGAACACCGGGGAGCTGTTTTTT
CDR3aa: CASSRDRNTGELFF

abundance: .
v_gene: TRBV11-2
d_gene: .
j_gene: TRBJ1-4
CDR3nt: TGTGCCAGCAGCTTAGAGGCAGTCTCGGAAAAACTGTTTTTT
CDR3aa: CASSLEAVSEKLFF

abundance: .
v_gene: TRBV5-4
d_gene: .
j_gene: TRBJ2-3
CDR3nt: TGTGCCAGCAGCTTGGAACCAGGACTAGATACGCAGTATTTT
CDR3aa: CASSLEPGLDTQYF

abundance: few
v_gene: TRBV19
d_gene: TRBD1
j_gene: TRBJ1-6
CDR3nt: TGTGCCAGTAGTCGAGAGGGGTTACAGGGGCGGGATTCACCCCTCCACTTT
CDR3aa: CASSREGLQGRDSPLHF

abundance: .
v_gene: TRBV24-1
d_gene: TRBD2
j_gene: TRBJ2-2
CDR3nt: TGTGCCACCAGTCCCTCCGGCGGTAGCGGGGGAAACACCGGGGAGCTGTTTTTT
CDR3aa: CATSPSGGSGGNTGELFF

abundance: .
v_gene: TRBV9
d_gene: .
j_gene: TRBJ1-5
CDR3nt: TGTGCCAGCAGCGAGGGAGGTGGAGACGGCAATCAGCCCCAGCATTTT
CDR3aa: CASSEGGGDGNQPQHF

abundance: .
v_gene: TRBV7-8
d_gene: .
j_gene: TRBJ2-6
CDR3nt: TGTGCCAGCAGCTTAGCGCAACGGCAGGGGACCTTTACTGGGGCCAACGTCCTGACTTTC
CDR3aa: CASSLAQRQGTFTGANVLTF

abundance: .
v_gene: TRBV7-9
d_gene: .
j_gene: TRBJ2-5
CDR3nt: TGTGCCAGCAGCTTAGGCAGCCAAGAGACCCAGTACTTC
CDR3aa: CASSLGSQETQYF

abundance: .
v_gene: TRBV11-2
d_gene: TRBD2
j_gene: TRBJ2-2
CDR3nt: TGTGCCAGCAGCTTTGGCCGCGGGGGGCCGGGCGGCCGAACCGGGGAGCTGTTTTTT
CDR3aa: CASSFGRGGPGGRTGELFF

abundance: few
v_gene: TRBV10-3
d_gene: .
j_gene: TRBJ1-6
CDR3nt: TGTGCCATCAGTGAGGCGGCAGGGGATAATTCACCCCTCCACTTT
CDR3aa: CAISEAAGDNSPLHF

abundance: .
v_gene: TRBV4-2
d_gene: .
j_gene: TRBJ1-2
CDR3nt: TGTGCCAGCGCACCGCCCGGAGCTAACTATGGCTACACCTTC
CDR3aa: CASAPPGANYGYTF

abundance: .
v_gene: TRBV6-5
d_gene: TRBD1
j_gene: TRBJ1-1
CDR3nt: TGTGCCAGCAGGGCACAGGGGTCGGGCACTGAAGCTTTCTTT
CDR3aa: CASRAQGSGTEAFF

abundance: few
v_gene: TRBV30
d_gene: .
j_gene: TRBJ1-6
CDR3nt: TGTGCCTGCGCTTTGGGACACATAAATTCACCCCTCCACTTT
CDR3aa: CACALGHINSPLHF

abundance: .
v_gene: TRBV28
d_gene: .
j_gene: TRBJ2-1
CDR3nt: TGTGCCAGCAGTTTTCGGGGGAAACCCTACAATGAGCAGTTCTTC
CDR3aa: CASSFRGKPYNEQFF

abundance: .
v_gene: TRBV18
d_gene: .
j_gene: TRBJ2-1
CDR3nt: TGTGCCAGCTCCCAGGGGTTTAAGAGGGATGAGCAGTTCTTC
CDR3aa: CASSQGFKRDEQFF

abundance: .
v_gene: TRBV3-1/TRBV3-2
d_gene: .
j_gene: TRBJ1-2
CDR3nt: TGTGCCAGCAGCCAAGATCCTGGGCTCCGTAGCTATGGCTACACCTTC
CDR3aa: CASSQDPGLRSYGYTF

abundance: few
v_gene: TRBV11-1
d_gene: .
j_gene: TRBJ1-6
CDR3nt: TGTGCCAGCAGCCTGGGGGCATATAATTCACCCCTCCACTTT
CDR3aa: CASSLGAYNSPLHF